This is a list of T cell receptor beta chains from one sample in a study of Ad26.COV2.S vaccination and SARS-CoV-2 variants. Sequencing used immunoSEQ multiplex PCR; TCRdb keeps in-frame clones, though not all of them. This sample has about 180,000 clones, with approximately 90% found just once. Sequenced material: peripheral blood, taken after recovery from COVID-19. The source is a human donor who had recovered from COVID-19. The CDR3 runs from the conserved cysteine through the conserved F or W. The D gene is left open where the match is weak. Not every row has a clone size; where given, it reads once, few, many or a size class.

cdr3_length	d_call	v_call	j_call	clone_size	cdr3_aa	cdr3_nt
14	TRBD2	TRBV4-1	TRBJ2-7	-	CASSHPGLAREQYF	TGCGCCAGCAGCCATCCCGGACTAGCGCGGGAGCAGTACTTC
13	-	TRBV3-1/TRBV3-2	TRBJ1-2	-	CASSQGGPLGYTF	TGTGCCAGCAGCCAAGGCGGCCCGTTGGGCTACACCTTC
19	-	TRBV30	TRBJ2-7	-	CAWKARGGIIYSGVNEQYF	TGTGCCTGGAAGGCCCGCGGGGGCATTATCTACTCTGGGGTTAACGAGCAGTACTTC
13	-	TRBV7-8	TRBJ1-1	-	CASSGQQNTEAFF	TGTGCCAGCAGCGGACAGCAGAACACTGAAGCTTTCTTT
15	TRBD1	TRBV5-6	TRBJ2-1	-	CASIPTGDVHNEQFF	TGTGCCAGCATCCCGACAGGGGATGTACACAATGAGCAGTTCTTC
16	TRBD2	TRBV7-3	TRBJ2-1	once	CASSQGGTSGYNEQFF	TGTGCCAGCAGCCAGGGGGGGACTAGCGGCTACAATGAGCAGTTCTTC
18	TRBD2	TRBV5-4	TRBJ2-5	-	CASSLGVGLAGGGETQYF	TGTGCCAGCAGCTTGGGTGTCGGACTAGCGGGAGGTGGAGAGACCCAGTACTTC
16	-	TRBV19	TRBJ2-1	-	CASSLRPPGPYNEQFF	TGTGCCAGTAGTCTGCGACCCCCCGGACCCTACAATGAGCAGTTCTTC
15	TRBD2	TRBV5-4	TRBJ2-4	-	CASSLTGGPENIQYF	TGTGCCAGCAGCTTGACGGGGGGGCCCGAAAACATTCAGTACTTC
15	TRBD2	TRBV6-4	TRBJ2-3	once	CASQPSGGMTDTQYF	TGTGCCAGCCAGCCTAGCGGGGGGATGACAGATACGCAGTATTTT
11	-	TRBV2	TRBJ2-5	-	CASTGQETQYF	TGTGCCAGCACGGGGCAAGAGACCCAGTACTTC
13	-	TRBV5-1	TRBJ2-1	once	CASRTSSYNEQFF	TGCGCCAGCAGGACTAGCTCCTACAATGAGCAGTTCTTC
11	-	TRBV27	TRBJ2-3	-	CASSLVDTQYF	TGTGCCAGCAGTTTAGTGGATACGCAGTATTTT
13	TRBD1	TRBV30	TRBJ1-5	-	CAWSTGGDQPQHF	TGTGCCTGGAGTACAGGGGGCGATCAGCCCCAGCATTTT
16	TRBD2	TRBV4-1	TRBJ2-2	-	CASSLTSDGDTGELFF	TGCGCCAGCAGCCTTACTAGCGACGGTGACACCGGGGAGCTGTTTTTT
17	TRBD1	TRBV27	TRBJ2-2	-	CASGRWSTGGNTGELFF	TGTGCCAGCGGGCGGTGGAGTACAGGGGGCAACACCGGGGAGCTGTTTTTT
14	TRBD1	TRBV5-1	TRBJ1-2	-	CASRIGGQGYGYTF	TGCGCCAGCAGAATCGGGGGACAGGGATACGGCTACACCTTC
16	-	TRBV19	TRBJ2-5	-	CASSIYLGLREETQYF	TGTGCCAGTAGTATTTATCTAGGACTACGGGAGGAGACCCAGTACTTC
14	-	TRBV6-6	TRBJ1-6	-	CASSYLSGGSPLHF	TGTGCCAGCAGTTACCTTTCCGGGGGTTCACCCCTCCACTTT
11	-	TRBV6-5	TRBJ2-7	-	CAARDRYEQYF	TGTGCCGCCCGGGACCGCTACGAGCAGTACTTC
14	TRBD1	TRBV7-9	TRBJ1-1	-	CASSPGQGNTEAFF	TGTGCCAGCAGCCCTGGACAGGGGAACACTGAAGCTTTCTTT
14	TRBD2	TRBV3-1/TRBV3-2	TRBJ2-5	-	CASSRGGPQETQYF	TGTGCCAGCAGCCGCGGGGGGCCGCAAGAGACCCAGTACTTC
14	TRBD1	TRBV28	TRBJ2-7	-	CASSLTGESYEQYF	TGTGCCAGCAGTTTAACAGGGGAATCCTACGAGCAGTACTTC
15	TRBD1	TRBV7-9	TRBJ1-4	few	CASSLGTGPNEKLFF	TGTGCCAGCAGCTTAGGGACAGGGCCCAATGAAAAACTGTTTTTT
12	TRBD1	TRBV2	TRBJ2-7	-	CASIYRGPEQYF	TGTGCCAGCATTTACAGGGGGCCCGAGCAGTACTTC